This T cell receptor (beta chain) was recorded in a study of T cells in Graves' hyperthyroidism and ophthalmopathy. This CDR3 has 15 residues. With 2 bases removed from V and 1 base from J, the gap between germline ends came to 8 bases. Germline CDR1 MDHEN, CDR2 SYDVKM. This clonotype was recorded at least ten times. Amplified TCR beta CDR3 regions came from RNA transcripts. The HTBI primer set was used in a first-round RT-PCR of the TCR CDR3. MiXCR was run by TCRdb on the multiplex PCR reads, yielding one entry per CDR3 protein. The table includes 620,000 or so distinct CDR3 sequences, roughly 14% detected once.

The TCR sequence derives from a woman between 45 and 65 years old with Graves' ophthalmopathy. The sample was blood. This rearrangement joins TRBV28 to TRBJ2-2; D perhaps matches TRBD2 (6 bases). The CDR3 DNA sequence: TGTGCCAGCAGTTTAGGCGGGAAGAACACCGGGGAGCTGTTTTTT. Its translation: CASSLGGKNTGELFF.